One and the same sample provided the 8 T cell receptor beta chains below, sequenced in a study of human T cells and chemical hapten exposure. In TCRdb, the RACE reads were re-called with MiXCR into one record per CDR3 protein. The sample shows under 100,000 distinct CDR3 sequences, roughly a tenth of them seen only once. Noted time point: patch test 2, 6 weeks after DPC sensitization. Specified treatment: therapeutic diphenylcyclopropenone sensitization with weekly scalp DPC. Sequenced here: whole blood, sampled in connection with sensitization to the hapten diphenylcyclopropenone (DPC). Receptors were obtained from a young woman with alopecia areata. Some clones in this sample may be carry-over from other donors' samples.

The rearrangement links TRBV7-9 to TRBJ1-3; D call uncertain. Trimming stripped 5 bases from V and 9 bases from J, with 17 bases between. CDR3 length: 14 amino acids. Looked up from germline, CDR1 is SEHNR and CDR2 is FQNEAQ (reference sequence). The CDR3 sequence: CASSPRTSHGTIYF. The CDR3 DNA follows: TGTGCCAGCAGCCCTCGTACGTCCCATGGCACCATATATTTT.

This clonotype has just a few counts. This rearrangement joins TRBV9 to TRBJ2-3; D gene uncertain. The V gene's germline CDR1 is SGDLS and CDR2 YYNGEE. The CDR3 has 15 residues. Between the trimmed V and J ends, which lost 4 bases and 1 base, there was a span of 13 bases. DNA of the CDR3: TGTGCCAGCAGCCCTCTCTCTATCCGCACAGATACGCAGTATTTT. Translation: CASSPLSIRTDTQYF.

This clonotype was seen ten or more times. The chain combines TRBV29-1 with TRBJ1-5; D is uncertain. Trimming pared 4 bases from V and 7 bases from J, leaving 11 bases between. Germline V gene data show CDR1 as SQVTM and CDR2 as ANQGSEA. The CDR3 is 12 residues long. The CDR3: CSVADAGQPQHF. CDR3 DNA: TGCAGCGTTGCGGACGCGGGACAGCCCCAGCATTTT.

J is TRBJ1-4 and V is TRBV12-3 or TRBV12-4; D may be TRBD1 (5 bases). Trimming took off 6 bases at V and 8 bases at J, with 13 bases between the two ends. The CDR3 extends over 13 amino acids. The CDR3, as DNA: TGTGCCAGCAGCCCCGGGGGGTCCGAAAAACTGTTTTTT. Translating gives CASSPGGSEKLFF.

In its sample, this clonotype was seen many times. The chain employs TRBV6-6 and TRBJ2-7; a weak D match, TRBD1 (5 bases). V was pared by 6 bases and J by 4 bases, with 19 bases between. CDR1 is MNHNY and CDR2 is SVGAGI in the germline V gene (reference sequence). The CDR3 has 15 residues. The DNA of the CDR3 is TGTGCCAGCAGCCGAATTGGGGTGTCAGGGTACGAGCAGTACTTC. Translation: CASSRIGVSGYEQYF.

This clonotype appeared many times. This chain links TRBV4-1 with TRBJ1-1; D might be TRBD1 (6 bases). The CDR3 runs to 16 residues. Germline-derived CDR1 and CDR2 are MGHRA and YSYEKL. Trimming pared 3 bases from V and 5 bases from J, leaving 19 bases between. The CDR3 sequence: CASSQDEQGIGTEAFF. DNA of the CDR3: TGCGCCAGCAGCCAGGACGAACAGGGAATAGGAACTGAAGCTTTCTTT.

This sequence joins TRBV28 and TRBJ2-1; 9 nucleotides line up with TRBD2. This CDR3 is 13 amino acids long. Looked up from germline, CDR1 is MDHEN and CDR2 is SYDVKM. Unmatched junction bases numbered 4, after V lost 4 bases and J lost 9 bases. The CDR3 here is CASSSGLAIEQFF. DNA of the CDR3: TGTGCCAGCAGTTCGGGACTAGCTATTGAGCAGTTCTTC.

The sample holds a few counts of this clonotype. The rearrangement links TRBV14 to TRBJ2-7; 10 positions match TRBD1. V was pared by 1 base and J by 8 bases, with 8 bases of the junction left unmatched. The CDR3 loop spans 15 amino acids. Germline V CDR1 and CDR2: SGHDN, FVKESK. In DNA form, the CDR3 reads TGTGCCAGCAGCCAAGTAAGGGACAGGGGTAGTAAGCAGTACTTC. As protein: CASSQVRDRGSKQYF.